Each of the 5 T cell receptor beta chains below was sequenced from the same sample in a study of shared clonotypes between healthy human individuals. Produced via immunoSEQ multiplex PCR; TCRdb's table is partial and in-frame only. The sample gives a few million clones, about 92% of which show up once; 0.11% to 0.15% is in the top ten. Sequenced input: naive CD4+ T cells sorted from blood. Sample subset: CD45RA+ positively selected. The receptors shown here come from a man in his late teens or twenties in good health.

This clone was recorded once. The V call is TRBV18, the J call TRBJ2-2, with 7 bases matching TRBD1. V lost 2 bases, J lost 4 bases, and 7 bases stayed unmatched. The length of the CDR3 is 16 residues. Germline CDR1 is KGHSH and CDR2 is LQKENI. The CDR3 loop is CASSPAPGGGTGELFF. CDR3 in DNA: TGTGCCAGCTCACCAGCCCCAGGGGGTGGCACCGGGGAGCTGTTTTTT. The variable domain in full, completed from reference TRBV18 and TRBJ2-2, reads NAGVMQNPRHLVRRRGQEARLRCSPMKGHSHVYWYRQLPEEGLKFMVYLQKENIIDESGMPKERFSAEFPKEGPSILRIQQVVRGDSAAYFCASSPAPGGGTGELFFGEGSRLTVL.

With regard to this clone: Other DNA sequences within the sample encode an identical CDR3. This sequence joins TRBV30 and TRBJ2-3; unclear D gene. Trimming pared 0 bases from V and 6 bases from J, leaving 10 bases between. The V gene's germline CDR1 is GTSNPN and CDR2 SVGIG (reference sequence). There are 13 residues in the CDR3. The CDR3 spells CAWSVTRSDTQYF. For the CDR3, the DNA is TGTGCCTGGAGTGTGACGAGGAGTGATACGCAGTATTTT.

The CDR3 is CASGLVRGGPTDTQYF. Written as DNA, the CDR3 is TGTGCTAGTGGTTTGGTACGGGGGGGGCCCACAGATACGCAGTATTTT. The V gene is TRBV12-5, the J gene TRBJ2-3; TRBD2 matches 8 bases. The ends lost 0 bases at V and 2 bases at J; junction bases unmatched: 4. From germline, CDR1 is LGHNT and CDR2 FRNRAP. The CDR3 consists of 16 residues. Full variable domain (missing parts from reference TRBV12-5 and TRBJ2-3): DARVTQTPRHKVTEMGQEVTMRCQPILGHNTVFWYRQTMMQGLELLAYFRNRAPLDDSGMPKDRFSAEMPDATLATLKIQPSEPRDSAVYFCASGLVRGGPTDTQYFGPGTRLTVL.

The chain employs TRBV15 and TRBJ2-6; a possible D gene is TRBD2 (6 bases). V lost 8 bases and J lost 2, with 13 bases in between. Germline V lookup: CDR1 LNHNV, CDR2 YYDKDF (reference sequence). The CDR3 extends over 15 amino acids. The CDR3 bases are TGTGCCACCCGGAACGGAGGGACTGGGGCCAACGTCCTGACTTTC. Encoded protein: CATRNGGTGANVLTF.

Worth noting for this clone: This CDR3 is also generated by other DNA sequences in the sample. The chain recombines TRBV19 with TRBJ2-7, with D perhaps matching TRBD1 (7 bases). Germline loops: CDR1 LNHDA, CDR2 SQIVND (reference sequence). The CDR3 totals 13 residues. V shed 6 bases and J shed 4 bases, with 13 bases lying between them. CDR3 sequence (DNA): TGTGCCAGTAGCCCGACAGGGACTTACGAGCAGTACTTC. It translates to CASSPTGTYEQYF.